Listed below are T cell receptor beta chains from one sample, sequenced in a study of blood T cell repertoires in COVID-19. Profiled with immunoSEQ multiplex PCR; TCRdb holds only in-frame clones, not every one. The sample contains approximately 500,000 clones, about 89% of which appear only once. Sample: peripheral blood. The receptor set was obtained from a woman aged 45-60 years with COVID-19, enrolled during active disease. Both conserved end residues are part of each CDR3. A D gene is named only where the DNA matches it firmly. Size values are once, few and many counts, or a class for expanded clones, and some rows have none.

clone size,J gene,CDR3 length,V gene,D gene,CDR3 DNA,CDR3 protein
.,TRBJ2-3,12,TRBV7-9,.,TGTGCCAGCAGCCCCCTCTCAGATACGCAGTATTTT,CASSPLSDTQYF
.,TRBJ2-7,15,TRBV7-2,TRBD2,TGTGCCAGCAGGGAAAGCGGGGGGGCCCCCTACGAGCAGTACTTC,CASRESGGAPYEQYF
.,TRBJ2-2,13,TRBV29-1,.,TGCAGCGTCGACGGACAGAACACCGGGGAGCTGTTTTTT,CSVDGQNTGELFF
.,TRBJ2-7,15,TRBV9,.,TGTGCCAGCAGCGTAGGGCAGGGGATTTCCTACGAGCAGTACTTC,CASSVGQGISYEQYF
.,TRBJ1-1,15,TRBV4-2,TRBD1,TGTGCCAGCAGCCCCCCGGGACAGTTGAACACTGAAGCTTTCTTT,CASSPPGQLNTEAFF
.,TRBJ1-2,15,TRBV14,.,TGTGCCAGCAGCCACAGGGCCCTCACTGCATATGGCTACACCTTC,CASSHRALTAYGYTF
.,TRBJ2-1,15,TRBV10-3,TRBD2,TGTGCCATCAGTGGAGCCGGGACTAGCGGTCATGAGCAGTTCTTC,CAISGAGTSGHEQFF
.,TRBJ1-2,12,TRBV29-1,.,TGCAGCGTTCCAGGGGATGGCTATGGCTACACCTTC,CSVPGDGYGYTF
.,TRBJ2-5,14,TRBV5-1,.,TGCGCCAGCAGCTTGCTCGGGATCCAAGAGACCCAGTACTTC,CASSLLGIQETQYF
.,TRBJ2-1,16,TRBV30,.,TGTGCCTGGAGTCCCCTTCGATACACCGACCGGACAGAGCAGTTCTTC,CAWSPLRYTDRTEQFF
.,TRBJ2-7,13,TRBV5-1,.,TGCGCCAGCAGGGGGGACAAGTCCTACGAGCAGTACTTC,CASRGDKSYEQYF
.,TRBJ1-5,15,TRBV6-5,TRBD1,TGTGCCAGCAGTAGGGACAGGGACAGCAATCAGCCCCAGCATTTT,CASSRDRDSNQPQHF
.,TRBJ1-3,15,TRBV5-1,.,TGCGCCAGCAGCTTGGACCCGCGACTCGGAAACACCATATATTTT,CASSLDPRLGNTIYF
.,TRBJ2-3,18,TRBV5-1,TRBD2,TGCGCCAGCAGCTTGGCGCCTAGCGGGGGCCTAAGCACAGATACGCAGTATTTT,CASSLAPSGGLSTDTQYF
.,TRBJ1-2,13,TRBV5-5,TRBD1,TGTGCCAGCAGCTTGACCACAGGGGATGGCTACACCTTC,CASSLTTGDGYTF
.,TRBJ1-5,13,TRBV21-1,.,TGTGCCAGCCGGGTTCCCAGCAATCAGCCCCAGCATTTT,CASRVPSNQPQHF
.,TRBJ1-1,13,TRBV4-1,.,TGCGCCAGCAGCCCGCCAGGGAACACTGAAGCTTTCTTT,CASSPPGNTEAFF
.,TRBJ1-2,14,TRBV30,.,TGTGCCTGGATAAGGGGCAGGGGCGCCTATGGCTACACCTTC,CAWIRGRGAYGYTF
.,TRBJ2-5,18,TRBV9,TRBD1,TGTGCCAGCAGCGTAAGAGGGGGGACAGGTGGGTTCCAAGAGACCCAGTACTTC,CASSVRGGTGGFQETQYF
.,TRBJ1-4,16,TRBV19,.,TGTGCCAGTAGTAACATCAGTGTCGCAACTAATGAAAAACTGTTTTTT,CASSNISVATNEKLFF
once,TRBJ2-1,16,TRBV3-1/TRBV3-2,TRBD2,TGTGCCAGCAGCTCGCAGGGGCTAGCGGGGGGCGGTGAGCAGTTCTTC,CASSSQGLAGGGEQFF
.,TRBJ1-5,14,TRBV30,.,TGTGCCTGGAGTGTGGGGGGGGAGAGTCAGCCCCAGCATTTT,CAWSVGGESQPQHF
.,TRBJ2-1,15,TRBV5-1,.,TGCGCCAGCAGCATTGACAGGACCTTCGGCAATGAGCAGTTCTTC,CASSIDRTFGNEQFF
.,TRBJ2-2,14,TRBV24-1,TRBD2,TGTGCCACTCGGGCCGCCGGGGGGACCGGGGAGCTGTTTTTT,CATRAAGGTGELFF
once,TRBJ1-6,12,TRBV28,.,TGTGCCAGCAGATCGGGGAAATCACCCCTCCACTTT,CASRSGKSPLHF
.,TRBJ1-2,12,TRBV10-3,.,TGTGCCATCAGTGAACAGGGCTATGGCTACACCTTC,CAISEQGYGYTF
.,TRBJ2-5,14,TRBV28,.,TGTGCCAGCAGGCCCGGGGGGCACCAAGAGACCCAGTACTTC,CASRPGGHQETQYF
.,TRBJ1-1,13,TRBV7-2,.,TGTGCCAGCAGCTTAAGCCCCTCCACTGAAGCTTTCTTT,CASSLSPSTEAFF
.,TRBJ1-5,16,TRBV28,TRBD1,TGTGCCAGCACCCGACAGGGGGCATGGAGCAATCAGCCCCAGCATTTT,CASTRQGAWSNQPQHF
.,TRBJ1-1,14,TRBV19,TRBD1,TGTGCCAGCCGTCAGGGGGTGGGGAACACTGAAGCTTTCTTT,CASRQGVGNTEAFF
.,TRBJ2-7,12,TRBV5-6,TRBD2,TGTGCCAGCAGCTTGCGGGGGGGCGAGCAGTACTTC,CASSLRGGEQYF
.,TRBJ2-7,15,TRBV18,.,TGTGCCAGCTCAGTAGACCAGGGGGGCGGCTACGAGCAGTACTTC,CASSVDQGGGYEQYF
.,TRBJ2-1,16,TRBV6-2/TRBV6-3,.,TGTGCCAGCAGTTCTCCCAGGTCGCCGCCGATCGATGAGCAGTTCTTC,CASSSPRSPPIDEQFF
.,TRBJ1-2,16,TRBV10-3,.,TGTGCCATCAGTGAACCGAGGGGACAATCCACCGTGGGCTACACCTTC,CAISEPRGQSTVGYTF
.,TRBJ1-4,13,TRBV29-1,.,TGCAGCGCCGCGGTCACGGGGGGGGAAAAACTGTTTTTT,CSAAVTGGEKLFF
.,TRBJ2-1,11,TRBV5-1,.,TGCGCCAGCAGCTTGGCCGGGGAGCAGTTCTTC,CASSLAGEQFF
.,TRBJ2-5,13,TRBV3-1/TRBV3-2,.,TGTGCCAGCAGCCAAGTTAGATCTGAGACCCAGTACTTC,CASSQVRSETQYF
few,TRBJ1-2,14,TRBV2,.,TGTGCCAGCAGTGAAAGGGGCTCGAACTATGGCTACACCTTC,CASSERGSNYGYTF
.,TRBJ1-4,19,TRBV4-1,.,TGCGCCAGCAGCCAAGATTCAGCGAGCGCCAGGGCCCAAACCGAAAAACTGTTTTTT,CASSQDSASARAQTEKLFF
once,TRBJ1-1,14,TRBV11-1,.,TGTGCCAGCAGCTTAAGACAGACGAACACTGAAGCTTTCTTT,CASSLRQTNTEAFF
.,TRBJ2-1,15,TRBV19,.,TGTGCCAGTAGTATGGTAGGGGCCTCCTACAATGAGCAGTTCTTC,CASSMVGASYNEQFF
.,TRBJ1-4,16,TRBV5-8,TRBD1,TGTGCCAGCAGCACCGGACAGGGGGGCTATAATGAAAAACTGTTTTTT,CASSTGQGGYNEKLFF
.,TRBJ2-7,16,TRBV6-5,TRBD1,TGTGCCAGCAGTTTCTTGGACAGGGGAGCGTCCTACGAGCAGTACTTC,CASSFLDRGASYEQYF
.,TRBJ1-4,17,TRBV4-2,TRBD1,TGTGCCAGCAGCCAAGAGCCTTTGACAGGGCCCGGTGAAAAACTGTTTTTT,CASSQEPLTGPGEKLFF